This TCR beta chain is drawn from a study of beta chain features in type 1 diabetes. Study at large: All of the samples together had 107,917,701 sorted cells examined.

Purity exceeded 95% in all sorted populations. This clone was seen only a few times. cDNA synthesis used the whole RNA isolate, giving expressed TCRB sequences. Assay: immunoSEQ multiplex PCR; the TCRdb copy retains only in-frame clones and omits some. The sample lists about 930,000 clones, roughly 16% occurring once. The CDR3 contains 17 residues. V shed 1 base and J shed 0 bases, with 12 bases lying between them. CDR1 and CDR2 (germline): MNHEY, SMNVEV (reference sequence). The origin of this receptor is a young woman in good health. Sequences were obtained from naive CD4+ T cells from blood. The rearrangement joins TRBV27 to TRBJ2-2, with D perhaps matching TRBD1 (5 bases). CDR3 amino acids: CASSLFGRASNTGELFF. DNA of the CDR3: TGTGCCAGCAGTTTATTTGGCAGGGCCTCGAACACCGGGGAGCTGTTTTTT.